Listed here is a single T cell receptor (beta chain). TCRdb used MiXCR to reprocess the RT-PCR reads, holding one entry per CDR3 protein. The top ten clones hold 5% to 6.5% of a sample with roughly 940,000 distinct CDR3 sequences, more than 15% of them seen once. The CDR3 covers 15 residues. Trimming left V 5 bases short and J 2 bases short, with 14 bases between. The germline V gene has CDR1 LGHNA and CDR2 YSLEER. The source of the sample is a study of patients and donors after allogeneic stem cell transplantation. This sequence originates from a human donor who was either an allogeneic HSCT recipient or a stem cell or donor lymphocyte infusion donor (not recorded which). It is not recorded whose cells these are; they may come from a transplant donor. The chain joins TRBV4-3 to TRBJ2-3; D is uncertain. The sequenced sample was blood, either unsorted or a sorted T cell fraction (not recorded which). CDR3 nucleotide sequence: TGCGCCAGCAGCATGTCGGGCGAAATCACAGATACGCAGTATTTT. It encodes CASSMSGEITDTQYF.